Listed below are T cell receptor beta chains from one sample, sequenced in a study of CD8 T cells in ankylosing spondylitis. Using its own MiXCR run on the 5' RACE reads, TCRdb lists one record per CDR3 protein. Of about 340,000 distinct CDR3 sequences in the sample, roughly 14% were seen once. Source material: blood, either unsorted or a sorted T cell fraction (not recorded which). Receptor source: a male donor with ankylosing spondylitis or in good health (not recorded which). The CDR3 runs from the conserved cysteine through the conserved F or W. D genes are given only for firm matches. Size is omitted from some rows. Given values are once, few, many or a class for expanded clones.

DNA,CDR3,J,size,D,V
TGTGCCAGCAGTTCCGGGACAGGCCCCAACTATGGCTACACCTTC,CASSSGTGPNYGYTF,TRBJ1-2,.,TRBD1,TRBV4-2
TGTGCCAGCAGCTTACAGGGCGAGTACAATGAGCAGTTCTTC,CASSLQGEYNEQFF,TRBJ2-1,.,.,TRBV27
TGCAGTGCCCCCAGGGCCCGGAGCTCCTACGAGCAGTACTTC,CSAPRARSSYEQYF,TRBJ2-7,.,.,TRBV20-1
TGTGCCAGCAGCTTAGAAGCTAGTAGTAGGACCCAGTACTTC,CASSLEASSRTQYF,TRBJ2-5,.,.,TRBV7-2
TGTGCCAGCAGCCAATCTGCCAGGCGAGCTTTCTTT,CASSQSARRAFF,TRBJ1-1,few,.,TRBV16
TGTGCCAGCAGCTTTAGGACAGGGCGGGACTATGGCTACACCTTC,CASSFRTGRDYGYTF,TRBJ1-2,.,TRBD1,TRBV5-6
TGTGCCAGCTCACCACGGAATTTGAACACTGAAGCTTTCTTT,CASSPRNLNTEAFF,TRBJ1-1,many,.,TRBV18
TGTGCCAGCAGTTTATTCCTGACAGCCGCTGAAGCTTTCTTT,CASSLFLTAAEAFF,TRBJ1-1,many,.,TRBV12-3/TRBV12-4
TGTGCCAGCAGCCAAGACGCGACAGGAGTCTACGAGCAGTACTTC,CASSQDATGVYEQYF,TRBJ2-7,few,.,TRBV3-1
TGCGCCAGCAGCCGGGGAGGCGGTCTGGGCACTGAAGCTTTCTTT,CASSRGGGLGTEAFF,TRBJ1-1,.,.,TRBV5-1
TGTGCCAGCAGCCTCCCCCCGGCAGCCACTGAAGCTTTCTTT,CASSLPPAATEAFF,TRBJ1-1,.,.,TRBV7-9
TGCGCCAGCAGCCAAGCCTCCCCTAGCGGGTCCGATGAGCAGTTCTTC,CASSQASPSGSDEQFF,TRBJ2-1,few,TRBD2,TRBV4-1
TGCGCCAGCAGCTTGGGTGACCAGGGCGGAGAGCAGTACTTC,CASSLGDQGGEQYF,TRBJ2-7,.,.,TRBV5-1
TGCAGTGCTAGAGATAGGGGGAACATTCAGTACTTC,CSARDRGNIQYF,TRBJ2-4,many,.,TRBV20-1
TGTGCCTGGACACATTGGGGGCGCACTGAAGCTTTCTTT,CAWTHWGRTEAFF,TRBJ1-1,.,.,TRBV30
TGTGCCAGCAAGTTGCGTCCTATTGCGGATACGCAGTATTTT,CASKLRPIADTQYF,TRBJ2-3,.,.,TRBV2
TGCGCCAGCAGCCAATACGAAAGTAGCTCTGGAAACACCATATATTTT,CASSQYESSSGNTIYF,TRBJ1-3,.,.,TRBV4-1
TGTGCCAGCAGCAAGGACAGTGGGCACTACGAGCAGTACTTC,CASSKDSGHYEQYF,TRBJ2-7,few,.,TRBV5-5
TGCGCCAGCAGCCACGGACTAGCGACAGATACGCAGTATTTT,CASSHGLATDTQYF,TRBJ2-3,few,TRBD2,TRBV4-1